A selection of T cell receptor beta chains follows, all from one sample in a study of blood T cell repertoires in COVID-19. The method was immunoSEQ multiplex PCR; TCRdb's version includes in-frame clones alone and lacks a portion of them. The sample contains roughly 200,000 clones, around 90% of which appear only once. The source material was peripheral blood. The source of these receptors is a man aged 35 to 55 with active or convalescent COVID-19. The CDR3 runs from the conserved cysteine through the conserved F or W. The order of the fields is clone size, J gene, D gene, V gene, CDR3 protein, CDR3 DNA. D genes are given only for firm matches. Clone size is shown for a subset of rows, as once, few, many or a class of expanded clone.

clone_size: NA; j_call: TRBJ2-1; d_call: TRBD2; v_call: TRBV11-1; cdr3_aa: CASSLAIAGEQFF; cdr3_nt: TGTGCCAGCAGCTTAGCGATAGCGGGTGAGCAGTTCTTC
clone_size: NA; j_call: TRBJ2-5; d_call: TRBD2; v_call: TRBV2; cdr3_aa: CASRVRGSGRAVVETQYF; cdr3_nt: TGTGCCAGCAGGGTCCGAGGTAGCGGGAGGGCCGTGGTGGAGACCCAGTACTTC
clone_size: NA; j_call: TRBJ1-1; d_call: NA; v_call: TRBV7-2; cdr3_aa: CASSLTGYTEAFF; cdr3_nt: TGTGCCAGCAGCCTGACTGGGTACACTGAAGCTTTCTTT
clone_size: NA; j_call: TRBJ1-2; d_call: TRBD1; v_call: TRBV6-2/TRBV6-3; cdr3_aa: CASSYSGQGAFGYTF; cdr3_nt: TGTGCCAGCAGTTACTCCGGACAGGGGGCTTTTGGCTACACCTTC
clone_size: once; j_call: TRBJ1-2; d_call: TRBD1; v_call: TRBV5-5; cdr3_aa: CASSRSPGQENYGYTF; cdr3_nt: TGTGCCAGCAGCCGGAGTCCGGGACAGGAGAACTATGGCTACACCTTC
clone_size: NA; j_call: TRBJ1-4; d_call: TRBD1; v_call: TRBV2; cdr3_aa: CASRYTPGQGVLDNEKLFF; cdr3_nt: TGTGCCAGCAGGTATACTCCGGGACAGGGAGTTTTGGATAATGAAAAACTGTTTTTT
clone_size: NA; j_call: TRBJ2-1; d_call: NA; v_call: TRBV6-5; cdr3_aa: CASSWGHEQFF; cdr3_nt: TGTGCCAGCAGTTGGGGCCATGAGCAGTTCTTC
clone_size: once; j_call: TRBJ2-5; d_call: NA; v_call: TRBV5-4; cdr3_aa: CASSFENRETQYF; cdr3_nt: TGTGCCAGCAGCTTCGAGAATAGAGAGACCCAGTACTTC
clone_size: NA; j_call: TRBJ1-6; d_call: TRBD1; v_call: TRBV27; cdr3_aa: CASRMTGDNSPLHF; cdr3_nt: TGTGCCAGCAGAATGACAGGGGATAATTCACCCCTCCACTTT
clone_size: few; j_call: TRBJ1-1; d_call: TRBD1; v_call: TRBV10-3; cdr3_aa: CAISVSTRQGSMNTEAFF; cdr3_nt: TGTGCCATCAGTGTTTCAACCCGACAGGGGTCCATGAACACTGAAGCTTTCTTT
clone_size: NA; j_call: TRBJ2-1; d_call: TRBD2; v_call: TRBV3-1/TRBV3-2; cdr3_aa: CASRGLADNEQFF; cdr3_nt: TGTGCCAGCAGAGGACTAGCCGACAATGAGCAGTTCTTC
clone_size: few; j_call: TRBJ2-7; d_call: NA; v_call: TRBV19; cdr3_aa: CASSTGPYEQYF; cdr3_nt: TGTGCCAGTAGCACAGGGCCCTACGAGCAGTACTTC
clone_size: NA; j_call: TRBJ1-2; d_call: TRBD1; v_call: TRBV5-8; cdr3_aa: CASSYSGQLSNYGYTF; cdr3_nt: TGTGCCAGCAGCTACTCGGGACAGCTATCTAACTATGGCTACACCTTC
clone_size: NA; j_call: TRBJ1-1; d_call: TRBD1; v_call: TRBV6-5; cdr3_aa: CASSRDRDRTEAFF; cdr3_nt: TGTGCCAGCAGTCGGGACAGGGATCGGACTGAAGCTTTCTTT
clone_size: NA; j_call: TRBJ1-5; d_call: TRBD1; v_call: TRBV19; cdr3_aa: CASSIDRVQPQHF; cdr3_nt: TGTGCCAGTAGTATCGACAGGGTTCAGCCCCAGCATTTT
clone_size: NA; j_call: TRBJ2-6; d_call: TRBD1; v_call: TRBV29-1; cdr3_aa: CSAADRAGANVLTF; cdr3_nt: TGCAGCGCAGCGGACAGGGCTGGGGCCAACGTCCTGACTTTC
clone_size: NA; j_call: TRBJ1-2; d_call: NA; v_call: TRBV2; cdr3_aa: CATTKAGSGYTF; cdr3_nt: TGTGCCACCACTAAGGCCGGGTCTGGCTACACCTTC
clone_size: NA; j_call: TRBJ1-5; d_call: TRBD1; v_call: TRBV11-3; cdr3_aa: CASSLEAGGGNQPQHF; cdr3_nt: TGTGCCAGCAGCTTAGAAGCAGGGGGAGGCAATCAGCCCCAGCATTTT
clone_size: NA; j_call: TRBJ2-2; d_call: NA; v_call: TRBV12-3/TRBV12-4; cdr3_aa: CASRPSRSGELFF; cdr3_nt: TGTGCCAGCAGGCCCTCTAGATCCGGGGAGCTGTTTTTT
clone_size: NA; j_call: TRBJ2-7; d_call: TRBD1; v_call: TRBV5-1; cdr3_aa: CASSPGGSSYEQYF; cdr3_nt: TGCGCCAGTTCCCCAGGGGGCTCGAGCTACGAGCAGTACTTC
clone_size: few; j_call: TRBJ2-7; d_call: TRBD1; v_call: TRBV19; cdr3_aa: CASRSRQGAVNEQYF; cdr3_nt: TGTGCCAGTAGAAGCAGACAGGGGGCTGTAAACGAGCAGTACTTC
clone_size: NA; j_call: TRBJ2-7; d_call: TRBD1; v_call: TRBV5-1; cdr3_aa: CASSRTQGYEQYF; cdr3_nt: TGCGCCAGCAGCCGGACACAGGGGTACGAGCAGTACTTC
clone_size: NA; j_call: TRBJ2-1; d_call: NA; v_call: TRBV12-1; cdr3_aa: CASSFQGGTSGRVYNEQFF; cdr3_nt: TGTGCCAGCAGCTTTCAGGGAGGGACTAGCGGGAGGGTTTACAATGAGCAGTTCTTC
clone_size: once; j_call: TRBJ2-5; d_call: TRBD2; v_call: TRBV5-1; cdr3_aa: CASSLRRGLAGEETQYF; cdr3_nt: TGCGCCAGCAGCTTACGTCGCGGACTAGCGGGAGAAGAGACCCAGTACTTC
clone_size: NA; j_call: TRBJ1-1; d_call: NA; v_call: TRBV7-9; cdr3_aa: CASSSSWRGRDTEAFF; cdr3_nt: TGTGCCAGCAGCTCCTCGTGGCGGGGGCGGGACACTGAAGCTTTCTTT
clone_size: NA; j_call: TRBJ1-1; d_call: TRBD1; v_call: TRBV14; cdr3_aa: CASSQVDRAFF; cdr3_nt: TGTGCCAGCAGCCAAGTGGACAGGGCTTTCTTT
clone_size: NA; j_call: TRBJ2-5; d_call: NA; v_call: TRBV30; cdr3_aa: CAWSFGTGVETQYF; cdr3_nt: TGTGCCTGGAGTTTTGGCACGGGAGTAGAGACCCAGTACTTC
clone_size: NA; j_call: TRBJ1-5; d_call: TRBD1; v_call: TRBV4-3; cdr3_aa: CASSQGGQGDQPQHF; cdr3_nt: TGCGCCAGCAGCCAAGGCGGGCAGGGGGATCAGCCCCAGCATTTT
clone_size: NA; j_call: TRBJ2-7; d_call: TRBD2; v_call: TRBV2; cdr3_aa: CASRTSVPYEQYF; cdr3_nt: TGTGCCAGCAGGACTAGCGTCCCCTACGAGCAGTACTTC
clone_size: NA; j_call: TRBJ1-4; d_call: NA; v_call: TRBV5-4; cdr3_aa: CASSLFGRREKLFF; cdr3_nt: TGTGCCAGCAGCTTGTTTGGGAGACGGGAAAAACTGTTTTTT
clone_size: NA; j_call: TRBJ1-2; d_call: TRBD1; v_call: TRBV12-3/TRBV12-4; cdr3_aa: CASRVTGTGYTF; cdr3_nt: TGTGCCAGCAGGGTGACAGGGACTGGCTACACCTTC
clone_size: NA; j_call: TRBJ1-2; d_call: TRBD1; v_call: TRBV3-1/TRBV3-2; cdr3_aa: CASSHDRQGVSF; cdr3_nt: TGTGCCAGCAGCCATGATCGACAGGGAGTATCGTTC
clone_size: NA; j_call: TRBJ2-7; d_call: NA; v_call: TRBV5-6; cdr3_aa: CASSLFSTAQSYEQYF; cdr3_nt: TGTGCCAGCAGCTTGTTTTCGACAGCCCAATCCTACGAGCAGTACTTC
clone_size: NA; j_call: TRBJ1-6; d_call: NA; v_call: TRBV28; cdr3_aa: CASSKSNSPLHF; cdr3_nt: TGTGCCAGCAGTAAGAGTAATTCACCCCTCCACTTT
clone_size: NA; j_call: TRBJ2-3; d_call: NA; v_call: TRBV6-5; cdr3_aa: CASSPRGPPDTQYF; cdr3_nt: TGTGCCAGCAGTCCCCGCGGGCCCCCAGATACGCAGTATTTT
clone_size: NA; j_call: TRBJ1-1; d_call: TRBD1; v_call: TRBV18; cdr3_aa: CASTGQGVLGTEAFF; cdr3_nt: TGTGCCAGCACCGGACAGGGGGTTTTGGGTACTGAAGCTTTCTTT
clone_size: NA; j_call: TRBJ2-1; d_call: NA; v_call: TRBV19; cdr3_aa: CASSVGLAQYNEQFF; cdr3_nt: TGTGCCAGTAGTGTCGGGTTAGCGCAATACAATGAGCAGTTCTTC
clone_size: NA; j_call: TRBJ1-2; d_call: NA; v_call: TRBV24-1; cdr3_aa: CATSDGQLANYGYTF; cdr3_nt: TGTGCCACCAGTGATGGACAGCTAGCTAACTATGGCTACACCTTC
clone_size: NA; j_call: TRBJ1-1; d_call: NA; v_call: TRBV6-5; cdr3_aa: CASRGGFTTAEAFF; cdr3_nt: TGTGCCAGCAGGGGAGGCTTTACTACGGCTGAAGCTTTCTTT
clone_size: NA; j_call: TRBJ2-7; d_call: TRBD2; v_call: TRBV29-1; cdr3_aa: CSVEWASGAYEQYF; cdr3_nt: TGCAGCGTTGAATGGGCTAGCGGAGCCTACGAGCAGTACTTC
clone_size: NA; j_call: TRBJ2-7; d_call: TRBD2; v_call: TRBV7-2; cdr3_aa: CASSLGAGTSRYEQYF; cdr3_nt: TGTGCCAGCAGCTTGGGGGCCGGGACTAGTAGATACGAGCAGTACTTC
clone_size: NA; j_call: TRBJ1-2; d_call: NA; v_call: TRBV11-3; cdr3_aa: CASSVAGDDGYTF; cdr3_nt: TGTGCCAGCAGCGTAGCGGGGGATGATGGCTACACCTTC
clone_size: NA; j_call: TRBJ2-7; d_call: TRBD2; v_call: TRBV6-1; cdr3_aa: CASSEVLAGAFEQYF; cdr3_nt: TGTGCCAGCAGTGAGGTGTTGGCGGGAGCGTTCGAGCAGTACTTC
clone_size: once; j_call: TRBJ2-7; d_call: TRBD2; v_call: TRBV2; cdr3_aa: CASRTSGVYEQYF; cdr3_nt: TGTGCCAGTAGGACTAGCGGAGTCTACGAGCAGTACTTC
clone_size: NA; j_call: TRBJ1-2; d_call: TRBD1; v_call: TRBV5-4; cdr3_aa: CASSPGTGYGYTF; cdr3_nt: TGTGCCAGCAGCCCCGGGACAGGGTATGGCTACACCTTC
clone_size: NA; j_call: TRBJ1-1; d_call: TRBD1; v_call: TRBV11-3; cdr3_aa: CASSEQGASTEAFF; cdr3_nt: TGTGCCAGCAGCGAACAGGGGGCAAGCACTGAAGCTTTCTTT
clone_size: once; j_call: TRBJ1-1; d_call: NA; v_call: TRBV5-1; cdr3_aa: CASSPQGNRGTEAFF; cdr3_nt: TGCGCCAGCAGCCCACAGGGTAATCGCGGCACTGAAGCTTTCTTT
clone_size: NA; j_call: TRBJ2-6; d_call: NA; v_call: TRBV25-1; cdr3_aa: CASSPSTGSSGANVLTF; cdr3_nt: TGTGCCAGCAGTCCCTCCACAGGGAGCTCTGGGGCCAACGTCCTGACTTTC
clone_size: NA; j_call: TRBJ1-2; d_call: TRBD1; v_call: TRBV6-5; cdr3_aa: CASSYWDRGYGYTF; cdr3_nt: TGTGCCAGCAGTTACTGGGACAGAGGCTATGGCTACACCTTC
clone_size: few; j_call: TRBJ1-5; d_call: NA; v_call: TRBV21-1; cdr3_aa: CASSSAGHQNQPQHF; cdr3_nt: TGTGCCAGCAGCTCAGCCGGACACCAAAATCAGCCCCAGCATTTT
clone_size: NA; j_call: TRBJ2-7; d_call: TRBD2; v_call: TRBV19; cdr3_aa: CASSFVTLAGPHEQYF; cdr3_nt: TGTGCCAGTAGTTTTGTGACTCTAGCGGGACCCCACGAGCAGTACTTC
clone_size: NA; j_call: TRBJ2-1; d_call: TRBD2; v_call: TRBV5-4; cdr3_aa: CASSLGLAGGSYNEQFF; cdr3_nt: TGTGCCAGCAGCTTGGGGTTAGCGGGGGGCTCCTACAATGAGCAGTTCTTC
clone_size: NA; j_call: TRBJ2-7; d_call: NA; v_call: TRBV4-1; cdr3_aa: CASSPGAVGAPEQYF; cdr3_nt: TGCGCCAGCAGCCCAGGGGCCGTGGGGGCCCCGGAGCAGTACTTC
clone_size: NA; j_call: TRBJ1-2; d_call: NA; v_call: TRBV6-2/TRBV6-3; cdr3_aa: CASSPRGRGYTF; cdr3_nt: TGTGCCAGCAGTCCCAGGGGACGGGGCTACACCTTC